This TCR beta chain derives from a study of STAT5B mutations in CD4+ large granular lymphocyte leukemia. Germline assignment: CDR1 SGHKS and CDR2 YYEKEE (reference sequence). Trimming took off 4 bases at V and 0 bases at J, with 11 bases between the two ends. This CDR3 comprises 16 residues. Data came from immunoSEQ multiplex PCR; TCRdb stores just in-frame clones and leaves some out. This sample yields about 46,000 clones, of which more than 65% are seen a single time; 0.3% to 0.4% belongs to the top ten. Sequenced material: CD4+ T cells from blood buffy coats. This rearrangement joins TRBV5-5 to TRBJ1-6; D is possibly TRBD1 (5 bases). This sequence was found in a human donor in good health. Here the CDR3 reads CASSRFRDSYNSPLHF. The DNA of the CDR3 is TGTGCCAGCAGCCGATTCAGGGACTCCTATAATTCACCCCTCCACTTT.